The source of this T cell receptor beta chain is a study of blood T cell repertoires in COVID-19 (dated by TCRdb to 2019 to 2021). About the investigation overall: Samples covering the acute and convalescent phases of COVID-19 were provided by collaborators in the United States, Italy and Spain. The material from the prospective study consisted of cDNA or gDNA derived from T cells, B-cell-depleted T cells, or PBMCs. Deeply sampled blood TCRbeta repertoires from subjects exposed to, actively infected with, or recovered from COVID-19 were included in the dataset. The repertoires were released in a freely available public database intended as a resource for research on the immune response to SARS-CoV-2. The samples were drawn from two sources: the first 160 participants of the ongoing ImmuneRACE study, and 950 to 1,500 subjects contributed by 6 global collaborators. A de-identified subject ID, COVID-19 status, age in years and sex were almost always included in the sample metadata. Where HLA class I and class II types were available, the types were taken from metadata supplied by the sample provider, not from assay-based typing. What the study reported, not specific to this receptor: How much clinical and demographic metadata was included differed by source and by participant, and the metadata was provided uncurated.

A note on this clone: Its antigen has not been determined. There are no base qualities to consult, and no much larger clone falls within one base.

TCRbeta CDR3 regions were amplified from genomic DNA using the immunoSEQ Assay, a bias-controlled multiplex PCR. On the authors' methods: Within the assay, amplification of reference gene primers was used to estimate how many nucleated cells each sample contained. To quantify the absolute abundance of each unique TCRbeta CDR3 rearrangement, sequence reads were collapsed and filtered. For each sample, productive Simpson clonality was calculated as the square root of Simpson's diversity index across productive rearrangements. In its TCRdb copy, this immuneACCESS table keeps in-frame sequences only and misses some clones. Where compared with another copy, unresolved V genes explain less than half of these, and the others have no known cause. V, J and clone size are those of that table, while D and trimming were read from the DNA. The sample data list over 50,000 clones, and approximately 84% of these were observed just once. More than 14% of the sample lies in the top ten.

Whole blood was collected in K2EDTA tubes by collaborating institutions according to the institutions' own protocols. For TCRbeta analysis, collaborators shipped samples in one of three forms: frozen whole blood, isolated PBMCs, or DNA extracted from either of those sample types. Sample: peripheral blood. The sequence was collected from a human donor in a cohort sampled during active COVID-19.

Here the CDR3 is given as CASSAGLYSYEQYF. In nucleotides, the sequence is TGTGCCAGCAGCGCGGGACTATACTCCTACGAGCAGTACTTC. The chain is encoded by TRBV9 joined to TRBJ2-7, and 7 junctional nucleotides match TRBD2. As encoded in the germline V gene, CDR1 is SGDLS while CDR2 is YYNGEE. The CDR3 runs 14 residues from the cysteine to the phenylalanine. The DNA shown is the 42-base CDR3, in frame from base 1. V has 3 bases trimmed and J has 0 bases trimmed; junction bases matching no gene number 3.